This is a list of T cell receptor beta chains from one sample in a study of PD-1 blockade in mismatch repair-deficient tumors. This table comes from immunoSEQ multiplex PCR, and its TCRdb copy is limited to in-frame clones, with some not included. The table has 35,000 to 40,000 clones, around 75% seen once. The specimen comprised peripheral blood, sampled 4 weeks after starting pembrolizumab. The receptors shown here come from an adult with mismatch repair-deficient cancer. Both conserved end residues are trimmed from each CDR3.

>TRBJ2-7|11|TRBV29-1
SVDDGNSYEQY
>TRBJ2-7|17|TRBV4-3
ASSHNTGTSGGSSYEQY
>TRBJ1-3|12|TRBV2
ASSDQGSGNTIY
>TRBJ2-3|13|TRBV10-1
ASSEGLGETDTQY
>TRBJ2-7|13|TRBV18
ASSPPAQGAREQY
>TRBJ2-1|11|TRBV6-1
ASGRAGLGEQF
>TRBJ2-3|12|TRBV27
ASSFRPKADTQY
>TRBJ1-1|13|TRBV5-8
ASSFGGAQSIEAF
>TRBJ1-1|9|TRBV6-6
ASILGGEVF
>TRBJ2-7|13|TRBV11-2
ASSLDQYDYEEQY
>TRBJ2-7|11|TRBV2
ASSELPRSEQY
>TRBJ1-3|12|TRBV28
ASSLVTGGNTIY
>TRBJ2-2|12|TRBV29-1
SVKRVGATGELF
>TRBJ2-1|12|TRBV11-1
ASRPNRGGNEQF
>TRBJ2-7|12|TRBV7-8
ASSSSGTPIGQY
>TRBJ2-7|14|TRBV4-2
ASSQAEETDSYEQY
>TRBJ2-4|10|TRBV29-1
SAGQGGSIQY
>TRBJ2-7|12|TRBV6-5
ASSRTTGNYEQY
>TRBJ2-3|12|TRBV7-9
ASSSHSGEDTQY
>TRBJ2-6|13|TRBV6-5
ASTLSVSGANVLT
>TRBJ2-2|13|TRBV2
ASNPGVVGTGELF
>TRBJ1-2|11|TRBV5-1
ASSLVGDYGYT
>TRBJ2-3|13|TRBV4-3
ASPPGGREQNTQY
>TRBJ1-3|13|TRBV10-3
AIGDRGSSGNTIY
>TRBJ2-5|14|TRBV5-4
ASSSMGQGTRETQY
>TRBJ2-3|12|TRBV25-1
ASRKTSSTDTQY
>TRBJ1-1|12|TRBV4-2
ASSLRDRDTEAF
>TRBJ2-7|11|TRBV2
ASNLYGLGEQY
>TRBJ1-3|12|TRBV5-1
ASSLQGAGNTIY
>TRBJ1-2|11|TRBV5-4
ASSPGQNYGYT
>TRBJ1-2|14|TRBV18
ASSPDTRDSLDGYT
>TRBJ2-1|13|TRBV27
ASTSLGLVRDEQF
>TRBJ2-7|13|TRBV4-3
ASSQSLAEAHEQY
>TRBJ1-5|13|TRBV5-1
ASSLAGTGEQPQH
>TRBJ2-4|11|TRBV2
ASSVTQENIQY
>TRBJ2-7|13|TRBV18
ASSRTSSSGYEQY
>TRBJ1-4|15|TRBV9
ASSVTALGRSNEKLF
>TRBJ2-7|13|TRBV10-2
ASSDSDRGPGEQY
>TRBJ2-7|12|TRBV6-5
ASSYSRGPYEQY
>TRBJ2-1|13|TRBV7-9
ASSGAGGVYNEQF
>TRBJ1-2|10|TRBV28
ASSFSIYGYT
>TRBJ2-7|11|TRBV7-9
ASSLINSYEQY
>TRBJ1-4|14|TRBV25-1
ASSARPGQHNEKLF
>TRBJ1-1|11|TRBV11-2
ASTNRQGTTAF
>TRBJ2-1|11|TRBV7-2
ASSPEAHRARF
>TRBJ2-7|11|TRBV7-9
ASSSTSGSEQY
>TRBJ2-2|12|TRBV11-2
ASSFGGRAGELF
>TRBJ2-7|10|TRBV7-8
ASSLGRGEQY
>TRBJ1-1|9|TRBV29-1
SANLNTEAF
>TRBJ1-2|12|TRBV7-7
ASSLQGANYGYT
>TRBJ1-2|12|TRBV11-2
ASGPTGLPWSYT
>TRBJ2-2|11|TRBV13
ASSWGGTGELF
>TRBJ2-1|13|TRBV9
ASSSRERAGSEQF
>TRBJ2-4|11|TRBV30
AVDRGLGNIQY
>TRBJ2-5|10|TRBV10-3
AISAVEETQY
>TRBJ2-5|13|TRBV6-1
ASTRHGLPQETQY
>TRBJ2-7|13|TRBV4-3
ASSQEVTGNYEQY
>TRBJ2-7|11|TRBV4-2
ASSQNRGYEQY
>TRBJ2-1|12|TRBV7-3
ASSLYGDYNEQF